This is a list of T cell receptor beta chains from one sample in a study of metastatic and nonmetastatic thyroid tumors. TCRdb ran MiXCR on the PCR reads. The sample includes about 11,000 clones, roughly 30% seen only once; the top ten take roughly a sixth. The sample was tumor tissue. The origin of the receptors is a female donor with papillary thyroid cancer or a benign thyroid nodule (not recorded which). Some clones in this sample may be carry-over from other donors' samples. CDR3s include the opening cysteine and the closing phenylalanine or tryptophan. A D gene is named only where the DNA matches it firmly. Some rows mark clone size as missing; the rest say once, few, many or name a class of expanded clone.

>TRBJ2-2|-|medium-sized|TRBV15
CATMTVTGELFF
TGTGCCACCATGACGGTCACCGGGGAGCTGTTTTTT
>TRBJ2-3|-|many|TRBV11-1
CASSLGAGVVDTQYF
TGTGCCAGCAGCTTAGGGGCAGGGGTTGTAGATACGCAGTATTTT
>TRBJ2-1|TRBD2|-|TRBV20-1
CSAFGTSGSLNEQFF
TGCAGTGCTTTTGGGACTAGCGGGAGCCTCAATGAGCAGTTCTTC
>TRBJ1-5|-|many|TRBV28
CASSSQGSWNQPQHF
TGTGCCAGCAGCTCCCAGGGGAGTTGGAATCAGCCCCAGCATTTT
>TRBJ2-5|-|-|TRBV11-3
CASSPPFGETQYF
TGTGCCAGCAGTCCCCCGTTTGGGGAGACCCAGTACTTC
>TRBJ1-1|-|few|TRBV6-1
CASTTKRRQSTEAFF
TGTGCCAGCACGACCAAGCGAAGGCAGAGCACTGAAGCTTTCTTT
>TRBJ2-1|TRBD2|-|TRBV7-3
CASSLRSGGSYNEQFF
TGTGCCAGCAGCTTAAGGTCGGGAGGTAGCTACAATGAGCAGTTCTTC
>TRBJ1-3|-|-|TRBV6-1
CASTLRAAGGNTIYF
TGTGCCAGCACCCTCCGGGCGGCGGGGGGAAACACCATATATTTT
>TRBJ2-7|-|-|TRBV20-1
CSAGLQGSLMREQYF
TGCAGTGCTGGACTACAGGGTTCGTTGATGCGCGAGCAGTACTTC
>TRBJ1-1|TRBD1|-|TRBV11-1
CASSFATGGSDTEAFF
TGTGCCAGCAGCTTCGCGACAGGGGGCTCTGACACTGAAGCTTTCTTT
>TRBJ2-7|-|few|TRBV11-2
CASSSLDRAYEQYF
TGTGCCAGCAGCTCGCTTGACAGAGCCTACGAGCAGTACTTC
>TRBJ2-7|TRBD2|-|TRBV20-1
CSARGLADYEQYF
TGCAGTGCTAGAGGTCTAGCGGACTACGAGCAGTACTTC
>TRBJ1-2|-|-|TRBV6-2/TRBV6-3
CAGRPTDGYYGYTF
TGTGCCGGCAGACCGACTGATGGTTACTATGGCTACACCTTC
>TRBJ1-1|-|-|TRBV7-3
CASSSTGNTEAFF
TGTGCCAGCAGCTCTACAGGGAACACTGAAGCTTTCTTT
>TRBJ2-3|-|few|TRBV2
CASSDGLVADTQYF
TGTGCCAGCAGTGATGGGCTAGTCGCAGATACGCAGTATTTT
>TRBJ2-2|-|few|TRBV19
CASGLGSSSNTGELFF
TGTGCCAGTGGCCTGGGGTCCAGTTCGAACACCGGGGAGCTGTTTTTT
>TRBJ1-1|-|medium-sized|TRBV6-2/TRBV6-3
CASTLNGNTEAFF
TGTGCCAGCACCCTCAACGGGAACACTGAAGCTTTCTTT